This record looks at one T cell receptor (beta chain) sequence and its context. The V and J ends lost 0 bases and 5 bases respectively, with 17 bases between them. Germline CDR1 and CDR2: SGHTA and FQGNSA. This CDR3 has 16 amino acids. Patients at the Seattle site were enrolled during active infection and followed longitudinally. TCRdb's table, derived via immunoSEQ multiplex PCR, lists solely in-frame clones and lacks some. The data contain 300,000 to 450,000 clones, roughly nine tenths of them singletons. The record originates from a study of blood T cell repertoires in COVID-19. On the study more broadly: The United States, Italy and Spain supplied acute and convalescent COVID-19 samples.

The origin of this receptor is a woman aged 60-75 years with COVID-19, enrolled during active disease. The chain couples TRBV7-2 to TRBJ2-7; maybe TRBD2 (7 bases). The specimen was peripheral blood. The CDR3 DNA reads TGTGCCAGCAGCTTAGCGCCACGGGGGGCCAGCGACGAGCAGTACTTC. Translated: CASSLAPRGASDEQYF.